These 21 T cell receptor beta chains share one sample of origin, sequenced in a study of shared clonotypes between healthy human individuals. The assay was immunoSEQ multiplex PCR, and TCRdb's table has in-frame clones only and misses some. The sample records more than 1,200,000 clones, 97% to 99% being singletons. The sequenced sample was naive CD4+ T cells sorted from blood. Subset indicated: CD45RA+ positively selected. The origin of the receptors is a man aged 25-40 years in good health.

In DNA form, the CDR3 reads TGTGCCAGCAGCCCTACAGGGGGCAAAGTCAATGAGCAGTTCTTC. Translating gives CASSPTGGKVNEQFF. This sequence joins TRBV9 and TRBJ2-1, with 9 bases lining up with TRBD1. V shed 4 bases and J 6 bases; nucleotides not matched to a gene: 8. Germline V gene data show CDR1 as SGDLS and CDR2 as YYNGEE. This CDR3 spans 15 amino acids.

This rearrangement joins TRBV19 to TRBJ1-2, with 10 bases that match TRBD1. The germline gives CDR1 LNHDA, CDR2 SQIVND (reference sequence). The CDR3 is 15 amino acids. Trimming cost V 3 bases and J 4 bases; bases outside gene matches: 5. As DNA, the CDR3 is TGTGCCAGTAGTATTGGGACAGGGGTTGGCTATGGCTACACCTTC. Translation gives CASSIGTGVGYGYTF. Based on the CDR3 plus reference TRBV19 and TRBJ1-2, the full variable domain is DGGITQSPKYLFRKEGQNVTLSCEQNLNHDAMYWYRQDPGQGLRLIYYSQIVNDFQKGDIAEGYSVSREKKESFPLTVTSAQKNPTAFYLCASSIGTGVGYGYTFGSGTRLTVV.

The rearrangement joins TRBV4-2 to TRBJ2-7; TRBD1 or TRBD2 may be the D gene (6 bases each). Trimming pared 1 base from V and 6 bases from J, leaving 10 bases between. The germline gives CDR1 LGHNA, CDR2 YNFKEQ. This CDR3 spans 13 amino acids. Here the CDR3 DNA reads TGTGCCAGCAGCCAAGGAGGGGGAGGCGAGCAGTACTTC. The encoded protein is CASSQGGGGEQYF.

V usage is TRBV5-1 and J usage is TRBJ2-1; TRBD1 matches at 7 bases. This CDR3 spans 15 amino acids. With V trimmed by 2 bases and J by 5 bases, 7 bases remained unmatched. Looked up from germline, CDR1 is SGHRS and CDR2 is YFSETQ. The CDR3 DNA follows: TGCGCCAGCAGCTTTGGCCTGACAGGGAACAATGAGCAGTTCTTC. Translation: CASSFGLTGNNEQFF.

The chain combines TRBV6-6 with TRBJ1-5, with D uncertain. Germline V CDR1 and CDR2: MNHNY, SVGAGI (reference sequence). CDR3 length: 16 residues. The V and J ends lost 2 bases and 1 base respectively, with 12 bases between them. The CDR3 bases are TGTGCCAGCAGTTACCTTTCGGGGTACAGCAATCAGCCCCAGCATTTT. It yields the protein CASSYLSGYSNQPQHF.

The chain has TRBV9 and TRBJ1-2; D remains unclear. The V end was cut by 4 bases, the J end by 3 bases, with 13 bases between. The CDR3 runs 14 residues. CDR1 and CDR2 (germline): SGDLS, YYNGEE. The CDR3 protein is CASSKERGHYGYTF. DNA of the CDR3: TGTGCCAGCAGCAAAGAACGGGGTCACTATGGCTACACCTTC. The entire variable domain, with the rest obtained from reference TRBV9 and TRBJ1-2, is as follows: DSGVTQTPKHLITATGQRVTLRCSPRSGDLSVYWYQQSLDQGLQFLIQYYNGEERAKGNILERFSAQQFPDLHSELNLSSLELGDSALYFCASSKERGHYGYTFGSGTRLTVV.

This chain joins TRBV7-6 and TRBJ2-7, with 11 bases that match TRBD1. Trimming took 5 bases from V and 2 from J; bases not matched to a gene: 2. The germline V gene has CDR1 SGHVS and CDR2 FNYEAQ. The CDR3 has 14 residues. The CDR3 DNA follows: TGTGCCAGCAGCGTGGGACAGGGGGCCTACGAGCAGTACTTC. This codes for CASSVGQGAYEQYF.

The V gene is TRBV4-3, the J gene TRBJ2-1, with 9 bases matching TRBD2. Germline-derived CDR1 and CDR2 are LGHNA and YSLEER. The junction had 11 bases not matched to a gene; V was cut back by 3 bases and J by 8 bases. The CDR3 covers 16 residues. Written as DNA, the CDR3 is TGCGCCAGCAGCCACACCTGGCGGGAGGGCCTCCATGAGCAGTTCTTC. It is translated as CASSHTWREGLHEQFF.

V and J are TRBV7-3 and TRBJ2-5, with 11 bases identical to TRBD2. The germline V gene has CDR1 SGHTA and CDR2 FQGTGA. V dropped 4 bases and J dropped 7; count of bases not matched to a gene: 8. The CDR3 totals 15 residues. Written as DNA, the CDR3 is TGTGCCAGCAGCTCGACTAGCGGGAAAGTTGGGACCCAGTACTTC. It encodes CASSSTSGKVGTQYF.

This clone was seen once. This chain uses TRBV27 with TRBJ2-1, with D possibly matching TRBD1 (5 bases). The length of the CDR3 is 16 residues. Germline V gene lookup returns CDR1 MNHEY and CDR2 SMNVEV (reference sequence). V lost 1 base and J lost 3, with 13 bases in between. For the CDR3, the DNA is TGTGCCAGCAGTTTATTGCTAGGGGTCGGCTACAATGAGCAGTTCTTC. Translated: CASSLLLGVGYNEQFF.

The chain has TRBV7-9 and TRBJ1-2, with D unresolved. CDR1 and CDR2 (germline): SEHNR, FQNEAQ (reference sequence). The length of the CDR3 is 13 residues. V was pared by 5 bases and J by 4 bases, with 11 bases between. CDR3 DNA: TGTGCCAGCAGCCAACAGCCTATCTATGGCTACACCTTC. Amino acids: CASSQQPIYGYTF.

The rearrangement links TRBV6-1 to TRBJ2-4, with 8 bases lining up with TRBD1. V gave up 0 bases and J gave up 7 bases; unmatched junction bases: 14. CDR3 length: 18 amino acids. Germline CDR1 reads MNHNS; CDR2 reads SASEGT. DNA of the CDR3: TGTGCCAGCAGTGAAGCGCTAGTAGGACAGGGATTTAGGAACATTCAGTACTTC. Its protein product is CASSEALVGQGFRNIQYF.

This clone has a single count. The chain employs TRBV4-2 and TRBJ1-1; D perhaps matches TRBD1 (6 bases). The CDR3 sequence is 13 residues long. CDR1 and CDR2 (germline): LGHNA, YNFKEQ. Trimming removed 1 base from V and 7 bases from J, with 10 bases in between. CDR3 loop: CASSQVKQGEAFF. Here the CDR3 DNA reads TGTGCCAGCAGCCAAGTAAAACAGGGTGAAGCTTTCTTT.

For the CDR3, the DNA is TGCGCCAGCAGCCCGCCGGGGTTACGGACTGAAGCTTTCTTT. It yields the protein CASSPPGLRTEAFF. The chain employs TRBV5-1 and TRBJ1-1; D remains unclear. Germline lookup yields CDR1 SGHRS and CDR2 YFSETQ. Trimming cost V 4 bases and J 5 bases, with 15 bases left between them. This CDR3 is 14 amino acids long.

The chain carries TRBV5-8 and TRBJ2-1, with TRBD2 matching over 9 bases. This CDR3 comprises 17 residues. Trimming cost V 3 bases and J 0 bases; bases outside gene matches: 7. CDR1 is SGHTS, CDR2 YDEGEE, per germline. CDR3 amino acids: CASSSKLSGSSYNEQFF. The CDR3 DNA sequence: TGTGCCAGCAGCTCCAAACTTAGCGGGAGCTCCTACAATGAGCAGTTCTTC.

This clone occurred once. The chain carries TRBV5-1 and TRBJ1-1, with D unresolved. Germline CDR1 is SGHRS and CDR2 is YFSETQ. V was shortened by 4 bases and J by 5 bases, with 9 bases between the two germline ends. The CDR3 spans 12 residues. The CDR3 reads CASSMTGTEAFF. The DNA of the CDR3 is TGCGCCAGCAGCATGACGGGTACTGAAGCTTTCTTT.

The chain is built from TRBV28 and TRBJ1-1; D not certain. This CDR3 region has 14 residues. Trimming removed 5 bases at V and 0 bases at J, with 10 bases between. Germline CDR1 and CDR2: MDHEN and SYDVKM. CDR3 region: CASSPLRVNTEAFF. In nucleotides, the CDR3 is TGTGCCAGCAGTCCCCTCCGCGTGAACACTGAAGCTTTCTTT.

The V gene is TRBV5-1, the J gene TRBJ1-2; 8 bases are shared with TRBD1. CDR3 length: 16 residues. Germline V lookup: CDR1 SGHRS, CDR2 YFSETQ. The J segment lost 2 bases and the V segment lost 1 base, leaving 7 bases of the junction unmatched. The CDR3 bases are TGCGCCAGCAGCTTGATCAGCAGGGGGCGCAACTATGGCTACACCTTC. The encoded protein is CASSLISRGRNYGYTF.

Comment on this clone: This specimen includes other DNA sequences encoding the same CDR3. This chain links TRBV6-5 with TRBJ1-5, with D perhaps matching TRBD1 (5 bases). CDR1 MNHEY and CDR2 SVGAGI come from the germline V gene. Trimming took off 3 bases at V and 0 bases at J, with 6 bases between the two ends. The CDR3 extends over 14 amino acids. The CDR3 DNA follows: TGTGCCAGCAGTTATGGGGGTAGCAATCAGCCCCAGCATTTT. This translates into CASSYGGSNQPQHF.

This clone was found once. The chain carries TRBV9 and TRBJ2-7; 9 bases align to TRBD2. V was clipped by 1 base and J by 6 bases; unmatched bases: 5. Germline lookup yields CDR1 SGDLS and CDR2 YYNGEE. This CDR3 contains 14 residues. CDR3 bases: TGTGCCAGCAGCGTATGGCTAGCGGGGCCCGAGCAGTACTTC. Protein product: CASSVWLAGPEQYF.

This chain connects TRBV4-1 to TRBJ2-1; D perhaps matches TRBD1 (5 bases). There are 15 residues in the CDR3. CDR1 and CDR2 (germline): MGHRA, YSYEKL. The germline V and J ends were trimmed by 1 base and 12 bases, with 19 bases remaining between them. The CDR3 sequence: CASSQVQGGVGAQFF. CDR3 DNA: TGCGCCAGCAGCCAAGTGCAGGGCGGAGTAGGTGCGCAGTTCTTC.